These T cell receptor beta chains were read from a single sample in a study of blood T cell repertoires in COVID-19. Produced via immunoSEQ multiplex PCR; TCRdb's table is partial and in-frame only. The sample carries approximately 26,000 clones, about 90% recorded once. Material for sequencing was peripheral blood. These receptors originate from a human donor in a cohort sampled during active COVID-19. CDR3s include the opening cysteine and the closing phenylalanine or tryptophan. The D gene is left open where the match is weak. Size tells how often a clone was seen (once, few, many) or the class of an expanded clone, and some rows leave it out.

d_gene	v_gene	j_gene	abundance	CDR3nt	CDR3aa
TRBD1	TRBV7-9	TRBJ1-6	.	TGTGCCAGCAGCCTGACAGGGGGCGATTCACCCCTCCACTTT	CASSLTGGDSPLHF
TRBD1	TRBV3-1/TRBV3-2	TRBJ2-1	.	TGTGCCAGCAGTCTCGTCCGGGACAGGCCTTCGGCCGTGCAGTTCTTC	CASSLVRDRPSAVQFF
TRBD2	TRBV7-9	TRBJ2-5	.	TGTGCCAGCAGCCCCAGGACTAGCGAAGAGACCCAGTACTTC	CASSPRTSEETQYF
TRBD1	TRBV28	TRBJ2-1	.	TGTGCCAGCAAAGGAAGGACAGGGAGAAATGAGCAGTTCTTC	CASKGRTGRNEQFF
.	TRBV18	TRBJ1-1	once	TGTGCCAGCTCACCGCCGCAGGGCAGGAACACTGAAGCTTTCTTT	CASSPPQGRNTEAFF
.	TRBV28	TRBJ1-5	.	TGTGCCAGCAGTTTCCTAGACCAGCCCCAGCATTTT	CASSFLDQPQHF
TRBD2	TRBV6-6	TRBJ2-5	.	TGTGCCAGCAGTCCCTACACGGGGGGAGAGATTTGGACGAGGGAGACCCAGTACTTC	CASSPYTGGEIWTRETQYF
TRBD1	TRBV24-1	TRBJ1-5	.	TGTGCCACCAGTGACACAGGGGAAAATCAGCCCCAGCATTTT	CATSDTGENQPQHF
TRBD1	TRBV27	TRBJ1-5	.	TGTGCCACCCGGGACAGGGGGCAGGGACGCAATCAGCCCCAGCATTTT	CATRDRGQGRNQPQHF
TRBD1	TRBV11-2	TRBJ2-7	.	TGTGCCAGCAGCTTAGGGACGACAGGGATCGAGCAGTACTTC	CASSLGTTGIEQYF